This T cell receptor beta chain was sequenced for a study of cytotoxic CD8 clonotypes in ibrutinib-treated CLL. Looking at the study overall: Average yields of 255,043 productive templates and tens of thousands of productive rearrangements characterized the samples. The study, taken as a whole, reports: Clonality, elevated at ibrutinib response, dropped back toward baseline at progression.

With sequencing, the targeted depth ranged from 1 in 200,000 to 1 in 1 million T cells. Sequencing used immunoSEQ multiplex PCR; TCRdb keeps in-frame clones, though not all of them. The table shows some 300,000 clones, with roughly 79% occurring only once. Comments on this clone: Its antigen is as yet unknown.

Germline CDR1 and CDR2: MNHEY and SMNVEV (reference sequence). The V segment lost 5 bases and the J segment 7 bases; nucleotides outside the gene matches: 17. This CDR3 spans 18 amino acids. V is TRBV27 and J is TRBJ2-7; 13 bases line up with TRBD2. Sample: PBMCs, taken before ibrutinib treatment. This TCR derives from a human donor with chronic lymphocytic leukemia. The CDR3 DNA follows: TGTGCCAGCAGTGGTGGACTAGCGGGAGTCACATACTTACGGGAGCAGTACTTC. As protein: CASSGGLAGVTYLREQYF.